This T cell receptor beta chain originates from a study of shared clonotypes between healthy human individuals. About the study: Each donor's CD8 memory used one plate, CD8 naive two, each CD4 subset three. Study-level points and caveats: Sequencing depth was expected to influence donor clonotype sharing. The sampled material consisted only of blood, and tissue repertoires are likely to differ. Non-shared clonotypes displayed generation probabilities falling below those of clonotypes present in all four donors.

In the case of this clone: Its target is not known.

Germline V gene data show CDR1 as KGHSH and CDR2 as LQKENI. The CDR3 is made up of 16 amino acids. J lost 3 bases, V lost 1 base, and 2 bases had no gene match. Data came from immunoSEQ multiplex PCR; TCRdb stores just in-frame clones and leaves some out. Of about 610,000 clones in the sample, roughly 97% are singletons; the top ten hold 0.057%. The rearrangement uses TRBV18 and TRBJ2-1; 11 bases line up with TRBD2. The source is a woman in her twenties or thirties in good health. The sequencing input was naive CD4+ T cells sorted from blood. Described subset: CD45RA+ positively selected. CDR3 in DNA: TGTGCCAGCTCACCACAGACTAGCGGGAACTACAATGAGCAGTTCTTC. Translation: CASSPQTSGNYNEQFF.